What follows is one T cell receptor beta chain and its context. The table came from immunoSEQ multiplex PCR; TCRdb's copy has only in-frame clones and leaves some out. The table lists over 150,000 clones, approximately 86% of them singletons. Germline CDR1 and CDR2: SGHNT and YYREEE (reference sequence). The CDR3 sequence is 15 residues long. With 1 base removed from V and 0 bases from J, the gap between germline ends came to 10 bases. This entry comes from a study of blood T cell repertoires in COVID-19. Study-wide context: The United States, Italy and Spain provided the acute and convalescent COVID-19 samples. Sample material is recorded as cDNA or gDNA derived from T cells, B-cell-depleted T cells, or PBMCs.

The gene calls are TRBV5-4 and TRBJ1-2; D is possibly TRBD1 (6 bases). The receptor was derived from a man in his sixties with COVID-19, enrolled during active disease. The sequencing sample was made of peripheral blood. CDR3 loop: CASSLWTEPNYGYTF. The CDR3 region has the DNA TGTGCCAGCAGCTTGTGGACAGAGCCTAACTATGGCTACACCTTC. The full variable domain, with the rest looked up from reference TRBV5-4 and TRBJ1-2, is ETGVTQSPTHLIKTRGQQVTLRCSSQSGHNTVSWYQQALGQGPQFIFQYYREEENGRGNFPPRFSGLQFPNYSSELNVNALELDDSALYLCASSLWTEPNYGYTFGSGTRLTVV.